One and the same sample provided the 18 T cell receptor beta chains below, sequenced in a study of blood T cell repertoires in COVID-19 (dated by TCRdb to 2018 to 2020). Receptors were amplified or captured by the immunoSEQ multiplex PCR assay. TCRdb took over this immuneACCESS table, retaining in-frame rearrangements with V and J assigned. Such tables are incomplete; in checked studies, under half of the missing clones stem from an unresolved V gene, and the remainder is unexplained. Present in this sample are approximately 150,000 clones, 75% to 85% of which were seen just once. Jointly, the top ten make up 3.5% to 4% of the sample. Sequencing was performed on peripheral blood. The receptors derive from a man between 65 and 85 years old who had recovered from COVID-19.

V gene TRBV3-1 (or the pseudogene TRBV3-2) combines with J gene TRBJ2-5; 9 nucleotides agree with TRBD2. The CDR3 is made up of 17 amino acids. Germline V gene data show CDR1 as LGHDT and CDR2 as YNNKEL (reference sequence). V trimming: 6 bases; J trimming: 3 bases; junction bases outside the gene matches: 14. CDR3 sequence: CASRPASGTSVEETQYF. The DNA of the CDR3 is TGTGCCAGCAGACCGGCTAGCGGGACCTCCGTAGAAGAGACCCAGTACTTC.

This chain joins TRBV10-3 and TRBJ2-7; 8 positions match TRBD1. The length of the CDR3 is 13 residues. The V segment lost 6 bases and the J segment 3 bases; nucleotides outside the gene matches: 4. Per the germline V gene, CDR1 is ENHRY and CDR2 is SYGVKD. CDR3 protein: CAIRGDRSYEQYF. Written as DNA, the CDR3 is TGTGCCATCAGGGGGGACAGGAGCTACGAGCAGTACTTC.

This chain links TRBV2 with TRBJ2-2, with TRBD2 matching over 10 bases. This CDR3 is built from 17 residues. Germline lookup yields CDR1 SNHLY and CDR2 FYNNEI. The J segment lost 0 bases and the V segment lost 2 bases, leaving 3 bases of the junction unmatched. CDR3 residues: CASSEPAGGPNTGELFF. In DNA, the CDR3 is TGTGCCAGCAGTGAACCAGCGGGAGGGCCGAACACCGGGGAGCTGTTTTTT.

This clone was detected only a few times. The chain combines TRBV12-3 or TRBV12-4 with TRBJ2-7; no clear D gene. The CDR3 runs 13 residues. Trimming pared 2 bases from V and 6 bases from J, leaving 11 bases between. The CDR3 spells CASSLYPSGEQYF. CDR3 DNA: TGTGCCAGCAGTTTATACCCCTCGGGCGAGCAGTACTTC.

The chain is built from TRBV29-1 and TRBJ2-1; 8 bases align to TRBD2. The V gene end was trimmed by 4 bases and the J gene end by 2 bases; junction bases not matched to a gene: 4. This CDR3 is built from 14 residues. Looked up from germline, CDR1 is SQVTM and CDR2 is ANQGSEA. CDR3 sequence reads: CSVAEGLAYNEQFF. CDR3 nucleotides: TGCAGCGTTGCTGAGGGACTAGCCTACAATGAGCAGTTCTTC.

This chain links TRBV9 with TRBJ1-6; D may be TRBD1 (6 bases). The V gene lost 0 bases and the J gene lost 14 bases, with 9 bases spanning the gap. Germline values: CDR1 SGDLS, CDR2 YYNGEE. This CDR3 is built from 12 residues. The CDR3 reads CASSVGGTSLHF. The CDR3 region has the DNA TGTGCCAGCAGCGTAGGGGGGACATCCCTCCACTTT.

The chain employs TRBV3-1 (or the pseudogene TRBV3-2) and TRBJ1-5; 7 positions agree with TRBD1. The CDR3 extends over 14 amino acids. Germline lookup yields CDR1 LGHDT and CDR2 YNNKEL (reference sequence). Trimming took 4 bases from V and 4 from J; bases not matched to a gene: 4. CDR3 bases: TGTGCCAGCAGCCCCGGGACAGCGAATCAGCCCCAGCATTTT. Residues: CASSPGTANQPQHF.

The CDR3 loop is CASSWTDQETQYF. The DNA of the CDR3 is TGTGCCAGCAGCTGGACAGACCAAGAGACCCAGTACTTC. The rearrangement uses TRBV7-2 and TRBJ2-5, with TRBD1 as a possible D gene (6 bases). Germline CDR1 SGHTA, CDR2 FQGNSA. The CDR3 has 13 residues. Trimming removed 4 bases at V and 0 bases at J, with 6 bases between.

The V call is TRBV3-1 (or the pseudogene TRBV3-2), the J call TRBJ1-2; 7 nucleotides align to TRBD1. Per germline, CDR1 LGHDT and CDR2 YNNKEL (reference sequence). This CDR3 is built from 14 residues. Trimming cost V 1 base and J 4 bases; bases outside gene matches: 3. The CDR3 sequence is CASSQGGQFYGYTF. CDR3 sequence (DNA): TGTGCCAGCAGCCAAGGGGGACAGTTCTATGGCTACACCTTC.

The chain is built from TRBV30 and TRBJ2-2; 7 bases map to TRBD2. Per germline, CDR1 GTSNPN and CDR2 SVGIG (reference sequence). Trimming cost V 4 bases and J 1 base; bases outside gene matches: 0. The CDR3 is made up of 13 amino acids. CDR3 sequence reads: CAWTSGNTGELFF. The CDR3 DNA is TGTGCCTGGACTAGCGGGAACACCGGGGAGCTGTTTTTT. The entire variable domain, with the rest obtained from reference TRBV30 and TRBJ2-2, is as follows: SQTIHQWPATLVQPVGSPLSLECTVEGTSNPNLYWYRQAAGRGLQLLFYSVGIGQISSEVPQNLSASRPQDRQFILSSKKLLLSDSGFYLCAWTSGNTGELFFGEGSRLTVL.

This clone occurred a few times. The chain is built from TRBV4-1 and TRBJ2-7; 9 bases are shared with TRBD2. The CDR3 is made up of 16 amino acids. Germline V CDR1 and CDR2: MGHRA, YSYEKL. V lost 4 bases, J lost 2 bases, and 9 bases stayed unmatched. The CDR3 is CASSRNSGSFAYEQYF. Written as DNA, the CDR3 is TGCGCCAGCAGCCGTAATAGCGGGAGCTTCGCCTACGAGCAGTACTTC.

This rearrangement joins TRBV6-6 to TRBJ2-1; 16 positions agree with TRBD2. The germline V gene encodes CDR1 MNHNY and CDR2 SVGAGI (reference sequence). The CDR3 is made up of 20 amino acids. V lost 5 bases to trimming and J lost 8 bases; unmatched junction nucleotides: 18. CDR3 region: CASSPKGGTSGRAIRDEQFF. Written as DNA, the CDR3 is TGTGCCAGCAGTCCCAAGGGGGGGACTAGCGGGAGGGCGATAAGGGATGAGCAGTTCTTC.

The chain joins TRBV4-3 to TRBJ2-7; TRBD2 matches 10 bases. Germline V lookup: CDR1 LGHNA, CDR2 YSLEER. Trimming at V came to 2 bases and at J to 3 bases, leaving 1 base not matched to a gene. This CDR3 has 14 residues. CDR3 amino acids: CASSQLAGDYEQYF. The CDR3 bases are TGCGCCAGCAGCCAACTAGCGGGAGACTACGAGCAGTACTTC.

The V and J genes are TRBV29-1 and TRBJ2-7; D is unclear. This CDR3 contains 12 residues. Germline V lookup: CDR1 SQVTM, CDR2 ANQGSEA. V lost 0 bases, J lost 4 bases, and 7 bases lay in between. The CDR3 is CSVEDREYEQYF. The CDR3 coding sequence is TGCAGCGTTGAAGATCGAGAATACGAGCAGTACTTC.

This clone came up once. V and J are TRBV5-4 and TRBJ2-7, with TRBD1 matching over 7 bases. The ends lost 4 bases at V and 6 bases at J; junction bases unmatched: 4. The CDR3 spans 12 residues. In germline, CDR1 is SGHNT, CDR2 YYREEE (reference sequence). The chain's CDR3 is CASSQYRGEQYF. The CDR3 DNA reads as TGTGCCAGCAGCCAATACAGGGGCGAGCAGTACTTC.

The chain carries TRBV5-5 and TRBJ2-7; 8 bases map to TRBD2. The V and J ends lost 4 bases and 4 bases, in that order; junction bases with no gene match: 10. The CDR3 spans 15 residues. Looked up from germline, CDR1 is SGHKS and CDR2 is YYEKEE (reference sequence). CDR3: CASSPGLEVEYEQYF. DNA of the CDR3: TGTGCCAGCAGCCCGGGACTAGAGGTCGAGTACGAGCAGTACTTC.

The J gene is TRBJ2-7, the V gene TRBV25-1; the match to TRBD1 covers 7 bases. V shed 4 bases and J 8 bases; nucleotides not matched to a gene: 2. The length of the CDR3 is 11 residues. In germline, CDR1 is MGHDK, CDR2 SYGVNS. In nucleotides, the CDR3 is TGTGCCAGCAGTGTCAGGGGGAAGCAGTACTTC. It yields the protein CASSVRGKQYF.

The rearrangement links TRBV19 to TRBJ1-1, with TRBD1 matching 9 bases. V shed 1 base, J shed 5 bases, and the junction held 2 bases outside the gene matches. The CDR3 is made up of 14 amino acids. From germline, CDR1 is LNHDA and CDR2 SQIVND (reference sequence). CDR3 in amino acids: CASSIGDRDTEAFF. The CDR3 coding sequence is TGTGCCAGTAGTATAGGGGACAGGGATACTGAAGCTTTCTTT.